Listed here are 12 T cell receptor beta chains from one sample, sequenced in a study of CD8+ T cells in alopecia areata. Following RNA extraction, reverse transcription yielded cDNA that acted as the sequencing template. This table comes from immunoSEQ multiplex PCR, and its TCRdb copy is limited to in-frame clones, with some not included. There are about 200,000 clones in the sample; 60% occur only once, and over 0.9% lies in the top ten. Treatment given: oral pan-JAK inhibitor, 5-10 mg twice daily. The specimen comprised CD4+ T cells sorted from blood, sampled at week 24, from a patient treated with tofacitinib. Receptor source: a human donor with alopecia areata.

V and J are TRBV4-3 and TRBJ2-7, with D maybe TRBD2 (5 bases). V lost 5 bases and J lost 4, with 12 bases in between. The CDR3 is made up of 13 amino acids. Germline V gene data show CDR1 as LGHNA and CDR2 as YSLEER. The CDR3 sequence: CASSVTSGYEQYF. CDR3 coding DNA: TGCGCCAGCAGCGTAACCTCGGGGTACGAGCAGTACTTC.

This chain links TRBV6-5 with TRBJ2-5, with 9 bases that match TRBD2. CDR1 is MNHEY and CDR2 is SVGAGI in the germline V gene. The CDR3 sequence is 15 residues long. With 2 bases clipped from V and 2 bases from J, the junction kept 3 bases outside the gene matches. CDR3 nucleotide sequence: TGTGCCAGCAGTTACGGCCTAGCGGGGCAAGAGACCCAGTACTTC. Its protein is CASSYGLAGQETQYF.

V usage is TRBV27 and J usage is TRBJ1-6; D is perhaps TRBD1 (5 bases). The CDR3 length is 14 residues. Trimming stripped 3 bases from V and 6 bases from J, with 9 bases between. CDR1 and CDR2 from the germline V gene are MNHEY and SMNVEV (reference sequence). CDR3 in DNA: TGTGCCAGCAGTTTCCCACAGGTTAATTCACCCCTCCACTTT. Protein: CASSFPQVNSPLHF.

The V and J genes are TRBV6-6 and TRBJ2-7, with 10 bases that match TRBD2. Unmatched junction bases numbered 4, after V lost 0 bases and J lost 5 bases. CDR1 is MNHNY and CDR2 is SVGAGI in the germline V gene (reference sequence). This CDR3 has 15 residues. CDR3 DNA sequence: TGTGCCAGCAGTTACTCAGGGCTAGCGGGGGACGAGCAGTACTTC. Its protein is CASSYSGLAGDEQYF.

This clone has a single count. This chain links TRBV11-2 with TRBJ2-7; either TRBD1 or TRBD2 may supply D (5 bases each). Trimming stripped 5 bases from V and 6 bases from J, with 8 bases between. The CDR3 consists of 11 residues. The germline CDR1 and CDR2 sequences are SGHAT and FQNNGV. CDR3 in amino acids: CASSPRGEQYF. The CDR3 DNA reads TGTGCCAGCAGCCCGAGGGGCGAGCAGTACTTC.

In DNA, the CDR3 is TGTGCCACCAGCAGAGCCCCGACCAGGGGGCACGGGACCCAGTACTTC. It yields the protein CATSRAPTRGHGTQYF. This chain joins TRBV15 and TRBJ2-5; 8 bases align to TRBD1. V trimming: 1 base; J trimming: 7 bases; junction bases outside the gene matches: 11. CDR3 length: 16 amino acids. The germline gives CDR1 LNHNV, CDR2 YYDKDF (reference sequence).

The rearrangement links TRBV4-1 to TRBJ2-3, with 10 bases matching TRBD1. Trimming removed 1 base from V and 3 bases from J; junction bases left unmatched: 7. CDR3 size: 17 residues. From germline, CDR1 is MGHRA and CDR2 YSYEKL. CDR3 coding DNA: TGCGCCAGCAGCCAAGCACTTGGGACAGGGGTTACAGATACGCAGTATTTT. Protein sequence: CASSQALGTGVTDTQYF.

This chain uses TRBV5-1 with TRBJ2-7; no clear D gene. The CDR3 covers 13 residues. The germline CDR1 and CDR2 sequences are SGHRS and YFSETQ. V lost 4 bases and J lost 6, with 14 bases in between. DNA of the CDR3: TGCGCCAGCAGCCCGACGAACTCCCGCGAGCAGTACTTC. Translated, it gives CASSPTNSREQYF.

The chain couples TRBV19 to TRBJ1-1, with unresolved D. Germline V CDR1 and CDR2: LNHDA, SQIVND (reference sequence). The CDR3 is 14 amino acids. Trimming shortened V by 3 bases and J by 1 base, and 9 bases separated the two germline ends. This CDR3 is CASSIQAKNTEAFF. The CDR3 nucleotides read TGTGCCAGTAGTATCCAGGCCAAGAACACTGAAGCTTTCTTT.

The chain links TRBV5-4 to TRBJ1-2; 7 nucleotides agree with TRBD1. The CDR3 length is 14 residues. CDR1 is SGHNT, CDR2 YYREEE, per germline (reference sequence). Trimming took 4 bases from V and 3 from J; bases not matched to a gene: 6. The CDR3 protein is CASSAGQIHYGYTF. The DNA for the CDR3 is TGTGCCAGCAGCGCGGGACAGATTCACTATGGCTACACCTTC. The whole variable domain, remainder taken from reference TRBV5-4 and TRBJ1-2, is ETGVTQSPTHLIKTRGQQVTLRCSSQSGHNTVSWYQQALGQGPQFIFQYYREEENGRGNFPPRFSGLQFPNYSSELNVNALELDDSALYLCASSAGQIHYGYTFGSGTRLTVV.

CDR3 in amino acids: CSVESGRAVEQFF. DNA of the CDR3: TGCAGCGTTGAATCTGGGCGGGCGGTGGAGCAGTTCTTC. The gene calls are TRBV29-1 and TRBJ2-1, with D tentatively TRBD2 (5 bases). The CDR3 is 13 residues long. Trimming shortened V by 2 bases and J by 10 bases, and 15 bases separated the two germline ends. The germline V gene encodes CDR1 SQVTM and CDR2 ANQGSEA.

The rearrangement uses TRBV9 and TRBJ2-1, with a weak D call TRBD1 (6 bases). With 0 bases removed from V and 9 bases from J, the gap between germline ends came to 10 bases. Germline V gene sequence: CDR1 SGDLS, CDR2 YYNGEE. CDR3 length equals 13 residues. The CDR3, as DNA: TGTGCCAGCAGCGTAGTTGCAGGGGCTGAGCAGTTCTTC. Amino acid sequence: CASSVVAGAEQFF.